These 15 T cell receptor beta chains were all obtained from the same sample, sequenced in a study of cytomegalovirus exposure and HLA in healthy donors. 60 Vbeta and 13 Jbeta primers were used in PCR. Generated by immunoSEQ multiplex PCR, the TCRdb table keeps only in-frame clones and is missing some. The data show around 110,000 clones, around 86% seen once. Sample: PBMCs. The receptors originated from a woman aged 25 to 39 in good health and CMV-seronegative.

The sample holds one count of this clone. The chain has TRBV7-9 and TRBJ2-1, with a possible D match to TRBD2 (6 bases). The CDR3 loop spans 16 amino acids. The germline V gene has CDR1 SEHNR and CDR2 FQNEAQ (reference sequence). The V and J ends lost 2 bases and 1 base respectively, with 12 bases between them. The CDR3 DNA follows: TGTGCCAGCAGCTTATCACACGGGGGATCCTACAATGAGCAGTTCTTC. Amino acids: CASSLSHGGSYNEQFF. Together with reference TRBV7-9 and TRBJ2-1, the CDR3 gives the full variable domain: DTGVSQNPRHKITKRGQNVTFRCDPISEHNRLYWYRQTLGQGPEFLTYFQNEAQLEKSRLLSDRFSAERPKGSFSTLEIQRTEQGDSAMYLCASSLSHGGSYNEQFFGPGTRLTVL.

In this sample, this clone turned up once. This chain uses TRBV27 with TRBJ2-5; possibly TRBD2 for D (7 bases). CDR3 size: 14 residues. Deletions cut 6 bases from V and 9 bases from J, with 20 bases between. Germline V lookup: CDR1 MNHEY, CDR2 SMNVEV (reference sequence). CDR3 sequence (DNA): TGTGCCAGCAGCCATTCCGGGGAGGGGGAGGCCCAGTACTTC. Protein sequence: CASSHSGEGEAQYF.

CDR3 region: CASSVATGLSSYNEQFF. In DNA, the CDR3 is TGTGCCAGCAGTGTTGCGACAGGGCTTAGCTCCTACAATGAGCAGTTCTTC. This rearrangement joins TRBV27 to TRBJ2-1, with 7 bases aligning to TRBD1. The CDR3 consists of 17 residues. The V gene end was trimmed by 5 bases and the J gene end by 0 bases; junction bases not matched to a gene: 10. Looked up from germline, CDR1 is MNHEY and CDR2 is SMNVEV (reference sequence).

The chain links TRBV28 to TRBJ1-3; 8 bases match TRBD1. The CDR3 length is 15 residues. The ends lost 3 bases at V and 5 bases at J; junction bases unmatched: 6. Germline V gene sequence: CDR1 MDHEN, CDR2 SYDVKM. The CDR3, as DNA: TGTGCCAGCAGTTTGGACAGGGAAGACCGAAACACCATATATTTT. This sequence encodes CASSLDREDRNTIYF.

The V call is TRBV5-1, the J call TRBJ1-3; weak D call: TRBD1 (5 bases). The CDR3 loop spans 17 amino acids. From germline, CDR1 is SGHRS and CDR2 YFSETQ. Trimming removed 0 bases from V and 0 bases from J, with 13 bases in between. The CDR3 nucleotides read TGCGCCAGCAGCTTGGGGGGAGGACAAATCTCTGGAAACACCATATATTTT. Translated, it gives CASSLGGGQISGNTIYF.

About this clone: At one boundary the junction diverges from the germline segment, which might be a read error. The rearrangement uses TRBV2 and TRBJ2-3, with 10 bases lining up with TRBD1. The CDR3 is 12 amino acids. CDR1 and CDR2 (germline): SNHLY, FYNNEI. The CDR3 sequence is CASSVGTGDTIF. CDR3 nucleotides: TGTGCCAGCAGTGTTGGGACAGGGGATACCATTTTT.

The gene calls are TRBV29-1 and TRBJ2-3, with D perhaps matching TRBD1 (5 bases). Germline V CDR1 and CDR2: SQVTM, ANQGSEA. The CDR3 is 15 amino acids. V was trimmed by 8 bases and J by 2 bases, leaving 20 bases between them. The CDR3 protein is CSIKSPRQITDTQYF. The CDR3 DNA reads TGCAGCATTAAAAGCCCCCGACAGATCACAGATACGCAGTATTTT.

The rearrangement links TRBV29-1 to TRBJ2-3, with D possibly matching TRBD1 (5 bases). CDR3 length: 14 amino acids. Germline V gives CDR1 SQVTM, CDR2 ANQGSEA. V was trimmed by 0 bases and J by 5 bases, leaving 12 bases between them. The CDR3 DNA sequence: TGCAGCGTTGAAGATAAGGGGCCGAGAGATACGCAGTATTTT. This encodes CSVEDKGPRDTQYF.

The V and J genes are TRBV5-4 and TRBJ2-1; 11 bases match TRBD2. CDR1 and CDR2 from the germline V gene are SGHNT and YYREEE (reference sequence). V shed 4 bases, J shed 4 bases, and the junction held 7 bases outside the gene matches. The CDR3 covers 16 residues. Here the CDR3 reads CASSLGASGRYNEQFF. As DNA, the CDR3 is TGTGCCAGCAGCCTGGGAGCTAGCGGGAGGTACAATGAGCAGTTCTTC. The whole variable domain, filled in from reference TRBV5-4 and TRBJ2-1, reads ETGVTQSPTHLIKTRGQQVTLRCSSQSGHNTVSWYQQALGQGPQFIFQYYREEENGRGNFPPRFSGLQFPNYSSELNVNALELDDSALYLCASSLGASGRYNEQFFGPGTRLTVL.

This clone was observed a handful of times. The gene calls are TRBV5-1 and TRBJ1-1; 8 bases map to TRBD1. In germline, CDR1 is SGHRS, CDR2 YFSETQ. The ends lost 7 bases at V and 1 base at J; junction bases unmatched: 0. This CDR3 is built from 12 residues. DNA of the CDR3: TGCGCCAGCGGACAGGGGAACACTGAAGCTTTCTTT. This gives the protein CASGQGNTEAFF.

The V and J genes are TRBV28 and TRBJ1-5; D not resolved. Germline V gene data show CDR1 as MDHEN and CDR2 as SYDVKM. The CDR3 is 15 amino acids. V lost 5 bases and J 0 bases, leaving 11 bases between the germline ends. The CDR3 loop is CASSLRVDSNQPQHF. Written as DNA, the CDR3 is TGTGCCAGCAGTCTCCGGGTCGATAGCAATCAGCCCCAGCATTTT.

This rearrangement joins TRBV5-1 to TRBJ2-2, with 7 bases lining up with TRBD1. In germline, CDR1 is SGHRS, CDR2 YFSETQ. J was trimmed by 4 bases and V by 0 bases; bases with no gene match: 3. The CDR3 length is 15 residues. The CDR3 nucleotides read TGCGCCAGCAGCTTGGACAGGGGAAGCACCGGGGAGCTGTTTTTT. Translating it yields CASSLDRGSTGELFF.

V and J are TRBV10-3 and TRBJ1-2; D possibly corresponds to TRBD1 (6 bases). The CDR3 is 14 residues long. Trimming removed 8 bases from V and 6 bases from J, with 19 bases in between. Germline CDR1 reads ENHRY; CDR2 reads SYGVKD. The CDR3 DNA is TGTGCCATCGTTTCCGGGACATCCGTTCATGGCTACACCTTC. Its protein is CAIVSGTSVHGYTF.

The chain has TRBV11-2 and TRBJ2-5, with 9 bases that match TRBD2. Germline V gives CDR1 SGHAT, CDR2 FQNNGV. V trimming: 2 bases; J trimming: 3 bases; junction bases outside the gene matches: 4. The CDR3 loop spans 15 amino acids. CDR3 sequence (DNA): TGTGCCAGCAGCTTAATCCCTAGCGGGGAAGAGACCCAGTACTTC. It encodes CASSLIPSGEETQYF.

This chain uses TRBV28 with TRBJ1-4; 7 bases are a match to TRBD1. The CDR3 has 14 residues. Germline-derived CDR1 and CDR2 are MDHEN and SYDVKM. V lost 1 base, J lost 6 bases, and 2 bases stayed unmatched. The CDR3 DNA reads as TGTGCCAGCAGTTTATCGACAGGGCATGAAAAACTGTTTTTT. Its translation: CASSLSTGHEKLFF.